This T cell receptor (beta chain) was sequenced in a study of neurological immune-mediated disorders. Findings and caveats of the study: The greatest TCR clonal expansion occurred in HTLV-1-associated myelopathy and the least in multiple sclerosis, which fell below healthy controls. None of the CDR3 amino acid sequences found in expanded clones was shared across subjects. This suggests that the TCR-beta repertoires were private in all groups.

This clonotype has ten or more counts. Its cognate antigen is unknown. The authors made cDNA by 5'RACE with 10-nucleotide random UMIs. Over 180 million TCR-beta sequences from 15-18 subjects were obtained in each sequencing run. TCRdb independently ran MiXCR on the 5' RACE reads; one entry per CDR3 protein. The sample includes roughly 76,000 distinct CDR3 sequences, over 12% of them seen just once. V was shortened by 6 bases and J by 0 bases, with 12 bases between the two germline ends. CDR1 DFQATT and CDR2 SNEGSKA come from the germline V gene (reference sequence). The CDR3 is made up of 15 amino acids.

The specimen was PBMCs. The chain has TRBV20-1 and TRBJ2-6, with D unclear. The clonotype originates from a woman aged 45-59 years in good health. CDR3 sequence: CSAILRFSGANVLTF. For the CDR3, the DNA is TGCAGTGCAATACTTCGGTTCTCTGGGGCCAACGTCCTGACTTTC.